The clone carrying this T cell receptor beta chain has more than one count but fewer than ten. Its antigen is not known. CDR1 MNHNS and CDR2 SASEGT come from the germline V gene. The V end lost 3 bases, the J end lost 6 bases, and 5 bases lay between the germline ends. The CDR3 runs to 11 residues. The record originates from a study of type 1 regulatory T cells. Study at large: An in vitro protocol generated T-allo10, a Tr1-enriched, alloantigen-specific CD4 T cell product. Findings and caveats of the study: Compared with non-Tr1 cells, Tr1 cells showed a narrower TCR repertoire.

TCRdb independently ran MiXCR on the reads; one entry per CDR3 protein. Of more than 50,000 distinct CDR3 sequences listed, 62% are singletons. The clonotype originates from a human donor in good health. The V and J genes are TRBV6-1 and TRBJ1-2; D remains ambiguous. Material: cultured non-Tr1 T cells, either the whole culture or a sorted T cell fraction (not recorded which). This CDR3 is CASSETDGYTF. The CDR3 coding sequence is TGTGCCAGCAGTGAGACGGATGGCTACACCTTC.